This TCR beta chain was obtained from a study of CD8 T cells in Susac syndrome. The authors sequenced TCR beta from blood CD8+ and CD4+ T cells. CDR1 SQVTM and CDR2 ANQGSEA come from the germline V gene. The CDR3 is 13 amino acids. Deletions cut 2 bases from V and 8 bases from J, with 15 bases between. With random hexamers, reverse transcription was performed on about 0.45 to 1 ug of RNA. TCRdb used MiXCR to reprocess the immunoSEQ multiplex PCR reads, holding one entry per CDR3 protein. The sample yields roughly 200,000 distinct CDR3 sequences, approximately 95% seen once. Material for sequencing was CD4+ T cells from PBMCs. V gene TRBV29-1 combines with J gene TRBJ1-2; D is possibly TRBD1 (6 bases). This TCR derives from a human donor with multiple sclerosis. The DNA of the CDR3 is TGCAGCGTTGAAAGGGAGTCGGGGGGCGGCTACACCTTC. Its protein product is CSVERESGGGYTF.